There are a few counts of the clone carrying this T cell receptor beta chain. Its antigen remains unknown. TCRdb re-analysed the RACE reads in MiXCR, keeping a single row per CDR3 protein. The sample lists about 350,000 distinct CDR3 sequences, about 6.9% occurring once. The data were obtained in a study of human T cells and chemical hapten exposure. The overall study: Patch tests containing 0.01% DPC, applied to the upper back, were read at 6 days.

Notes on the study in general: Relative to control repertoires, expanded TCRs gave rise to significantly more large CDR3 similarity clusters.

Time point described: patch test 2, 6 weeks after DPC sensitization. Treatment given: therapeutic diphenylcyclopropenone sensitization with weekly scalp DPC. The germline V gene has CDR1 MNHEY and CDR2 SVGAGI. Deletions cut 8 bases from V and 8 bases from J, with 12 bases between. The CDR3 consists of 12 residues. The sequences come from whole blood, collected in connection with sensitization to the hapten diphenylcyclopropenone (DPC). The TCR originated in a woman between 18 and 29 years old with alopecia areata. Some clones in this sample may be carry-over from other donors' samples. The chain combines TRBV6-5 with TRBJ2-2; unclear D gene. The DNA of the CDR3 is TGTGCCAGCCATAGAGTTCAGGGGGAGCTGTTTTTT. Translation gives CASHRVQGELFF.